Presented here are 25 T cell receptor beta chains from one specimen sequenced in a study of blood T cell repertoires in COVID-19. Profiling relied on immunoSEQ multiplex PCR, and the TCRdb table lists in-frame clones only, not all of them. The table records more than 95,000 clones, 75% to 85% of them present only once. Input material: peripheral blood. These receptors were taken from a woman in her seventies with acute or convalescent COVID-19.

CDR3 coding DNA: TGTGCCATAGGAGCGAACGATGGTTCACCCCTCCACTTT. Translation: CAIGANDGSPLHF. The V gene is TRBV10-3, the J gene TRBJ1-6; D gene unclear. The V gene's germline CDR1 is ENHRY and CDR2 SYGVKD. CDR3 length: 13 amino acids. Trimming removed 9 bases from V and 9 bases from J, with 15 bases in between.

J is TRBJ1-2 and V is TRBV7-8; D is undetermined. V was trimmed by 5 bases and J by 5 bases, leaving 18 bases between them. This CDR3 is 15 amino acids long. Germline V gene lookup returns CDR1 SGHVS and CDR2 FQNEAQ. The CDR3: CASSPGPRAVYGYTF. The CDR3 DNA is TGTGCCAGCAGCCCGGGCCCGAGGGCCGTTTATGGCTACACCTTC.

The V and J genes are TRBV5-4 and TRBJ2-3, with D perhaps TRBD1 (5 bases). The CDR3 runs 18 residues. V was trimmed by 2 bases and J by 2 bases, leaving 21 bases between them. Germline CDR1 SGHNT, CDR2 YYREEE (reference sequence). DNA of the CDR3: TGTGCCAGCAGCTTAGGTACAGGTAGTGGGTTGGACACAGATACGCAGTATTTT. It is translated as CASSLGTGSGLDTDTQYF.

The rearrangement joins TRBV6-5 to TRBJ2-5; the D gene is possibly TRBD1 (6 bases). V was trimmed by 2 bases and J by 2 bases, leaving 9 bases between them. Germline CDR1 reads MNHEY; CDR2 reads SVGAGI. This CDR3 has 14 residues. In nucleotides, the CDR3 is TGTGCCAGCAGTTACGGGGGACAACAAGAGACCCAGTACTTC. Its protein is CASSYGGQQETQYF.

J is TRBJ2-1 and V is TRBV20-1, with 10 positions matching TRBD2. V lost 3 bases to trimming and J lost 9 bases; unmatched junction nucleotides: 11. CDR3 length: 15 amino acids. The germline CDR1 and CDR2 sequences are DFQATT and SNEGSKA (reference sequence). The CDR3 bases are TGCAGTGCTAGTCCTAGCGGGGGTCCGATGGGTGAGCAGTTCTTC. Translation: CSASPSGGPMGEQFF.

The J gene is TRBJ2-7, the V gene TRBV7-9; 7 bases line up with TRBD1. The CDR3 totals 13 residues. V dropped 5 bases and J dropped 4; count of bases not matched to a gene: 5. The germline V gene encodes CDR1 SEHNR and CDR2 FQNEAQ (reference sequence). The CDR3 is CASSITDRYEQYF. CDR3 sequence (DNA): TGTGCCAGCAGCATCACGGACAGGTACGAGCAGTACTTC.

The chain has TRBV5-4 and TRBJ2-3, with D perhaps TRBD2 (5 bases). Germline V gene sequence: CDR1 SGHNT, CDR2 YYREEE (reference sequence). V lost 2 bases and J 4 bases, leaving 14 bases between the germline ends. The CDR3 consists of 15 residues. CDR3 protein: CASSFGMDLADTQYF. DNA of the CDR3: TGTGCCAGCAGCTTTGGTATGGACTTGGCAGATACGCAGTATTTT.

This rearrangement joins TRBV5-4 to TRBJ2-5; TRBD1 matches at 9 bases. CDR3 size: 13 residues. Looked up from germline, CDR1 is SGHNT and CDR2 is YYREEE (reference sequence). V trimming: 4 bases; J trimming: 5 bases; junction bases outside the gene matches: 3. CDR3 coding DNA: TGTGCCAGCAGCAGGGACAGGGTTGAGACCCAGTACTTC. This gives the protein CASSRDRVETQYF.

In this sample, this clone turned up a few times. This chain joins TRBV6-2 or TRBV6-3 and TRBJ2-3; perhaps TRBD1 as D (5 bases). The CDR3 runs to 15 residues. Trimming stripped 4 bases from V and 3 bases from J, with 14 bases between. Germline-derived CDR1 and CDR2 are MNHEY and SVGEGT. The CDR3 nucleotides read TGTGCCAGCAGTTCCCCCAGGGATCTGACAGATACGCAGTATTTT. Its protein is CASSSPRDLTDTQYF.

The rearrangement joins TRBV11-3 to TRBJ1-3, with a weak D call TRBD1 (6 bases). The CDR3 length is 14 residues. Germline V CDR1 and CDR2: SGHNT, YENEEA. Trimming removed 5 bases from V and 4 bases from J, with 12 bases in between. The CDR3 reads CASSTTGTGNTIYF. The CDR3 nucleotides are TGTGCCAGCAGCACAACAGGGACCGGAAACACCATATATTTT.

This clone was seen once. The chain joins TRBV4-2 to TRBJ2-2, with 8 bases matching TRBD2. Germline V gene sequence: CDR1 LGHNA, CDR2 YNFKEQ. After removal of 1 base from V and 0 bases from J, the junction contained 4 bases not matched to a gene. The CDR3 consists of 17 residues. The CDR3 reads CASSQGSGSANTGELFF. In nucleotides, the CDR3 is TGTGCCAGCAGCCAAGGGAGCGGGAGCGCGAACACCGGGGAGCTGTTTTTT.

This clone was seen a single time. The DNA of the CDR3 is TGCAGTGCTAGGACCCTCGGGGGCTACACCTTC. Translated: CSARTLGGYTF. V is TRBV20-1 and J is TRBJ1-2, with unresolved D. V dropped 3 bases and J dropped 8 bases, with 10 bases sitting between them. CDR1 and CDR2 (germline): DFQATT, SNEGSKA (reference sequence). There are 11 residues in the CDR3.

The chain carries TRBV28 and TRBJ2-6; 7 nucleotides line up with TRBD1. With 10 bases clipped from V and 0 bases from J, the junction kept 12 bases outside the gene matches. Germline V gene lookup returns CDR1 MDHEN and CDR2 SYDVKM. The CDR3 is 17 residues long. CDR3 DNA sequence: TGTGCCACCCTGGGGACAGTCAAAATCTCTGGGGCCAACGTCCTGACTTTC. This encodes CATLGTVKISGANVLTF.

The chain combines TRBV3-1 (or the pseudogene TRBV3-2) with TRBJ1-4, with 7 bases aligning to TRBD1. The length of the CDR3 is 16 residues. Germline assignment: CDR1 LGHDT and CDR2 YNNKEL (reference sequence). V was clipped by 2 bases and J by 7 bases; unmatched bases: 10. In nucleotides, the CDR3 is TGTGCCAGCAGCCAACCCCTTGGGCCAGGGGGTGAAAAACTGTTTTTT. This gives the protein CASSQPLGPGGEKLFF.

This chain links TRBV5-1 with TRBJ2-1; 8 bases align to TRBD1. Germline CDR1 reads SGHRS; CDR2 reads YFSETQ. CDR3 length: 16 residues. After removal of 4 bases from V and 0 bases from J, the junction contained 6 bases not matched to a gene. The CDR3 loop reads CASSPRTGSSYNEQFF. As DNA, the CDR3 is TGCGCCAGCAGCCCCCGGACAGGGAGCTCCTACAATGAGCAGTTCTTC.

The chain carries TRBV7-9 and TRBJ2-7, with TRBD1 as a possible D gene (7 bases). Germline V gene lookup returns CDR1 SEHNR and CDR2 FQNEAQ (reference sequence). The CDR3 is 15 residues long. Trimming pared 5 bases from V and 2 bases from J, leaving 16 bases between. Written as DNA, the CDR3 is TGTGCCAGCAGCGAGGGGCGGGACAGTCCCTACGAGCAGTACTTC. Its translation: CASSEGRDSPYEQYF.

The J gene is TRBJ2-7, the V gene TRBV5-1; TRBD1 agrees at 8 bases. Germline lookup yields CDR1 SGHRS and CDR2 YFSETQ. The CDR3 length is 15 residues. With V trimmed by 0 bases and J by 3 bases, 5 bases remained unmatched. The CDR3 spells CASSLVRGQDYEQYF. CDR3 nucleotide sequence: TGCGCCAGCAGCTTGGTAAGGGGACAGGACTACGAGCAGTACTTC.

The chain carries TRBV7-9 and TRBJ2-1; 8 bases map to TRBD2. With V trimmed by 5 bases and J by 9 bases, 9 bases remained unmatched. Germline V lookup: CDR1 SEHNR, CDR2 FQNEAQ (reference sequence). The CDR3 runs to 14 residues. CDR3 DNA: TGTGCCAGCAGCCTCAGCGGGAGCGATGGTGAGCAGTTCTTC. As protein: CASSLSGSDGEQFF.

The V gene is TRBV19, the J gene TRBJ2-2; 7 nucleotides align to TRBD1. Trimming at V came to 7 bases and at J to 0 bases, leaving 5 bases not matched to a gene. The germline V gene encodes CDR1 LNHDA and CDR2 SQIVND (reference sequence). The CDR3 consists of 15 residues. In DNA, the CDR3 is TGTGCCAGTAAAGCGGACAGGTCGAACACCGGGGAGCTGTTTTTT. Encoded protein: CASKADRSNTGELFF.

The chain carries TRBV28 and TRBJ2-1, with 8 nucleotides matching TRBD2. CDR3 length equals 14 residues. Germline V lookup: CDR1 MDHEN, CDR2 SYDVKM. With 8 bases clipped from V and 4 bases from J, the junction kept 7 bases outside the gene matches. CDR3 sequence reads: CASGWTSLYNEQFF. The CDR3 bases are TGTGCCAGCGGGTGGACTAGCCTTTACAATGAGCAGTTCTTC.

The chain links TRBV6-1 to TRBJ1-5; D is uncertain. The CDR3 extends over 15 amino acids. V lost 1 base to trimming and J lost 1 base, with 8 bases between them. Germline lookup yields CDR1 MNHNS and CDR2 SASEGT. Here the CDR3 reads CASSEGQASNQPQHF. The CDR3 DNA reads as TGTGCCAGCAGTGAAGGTCAGGCCAGCAATCAGCCCCAGCATTTT.

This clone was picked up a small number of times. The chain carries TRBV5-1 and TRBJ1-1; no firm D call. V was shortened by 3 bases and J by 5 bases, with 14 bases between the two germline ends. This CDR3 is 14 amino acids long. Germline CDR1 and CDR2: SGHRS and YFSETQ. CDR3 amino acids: CASSYSSSVTEAFF. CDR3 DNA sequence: TGCGCCAGCAGCTATAGTAGTTCTGTTACTGAAGCTTTCTTT.

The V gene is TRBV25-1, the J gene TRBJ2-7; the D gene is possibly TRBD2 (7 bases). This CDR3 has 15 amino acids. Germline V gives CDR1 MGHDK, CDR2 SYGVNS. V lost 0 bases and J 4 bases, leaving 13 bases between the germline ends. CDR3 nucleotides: TGTGCCAGCAGTGAATACCGGGGAGGGGGGTACGAGCAGTACTTC. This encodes CASSEYRGGGYEQYF.

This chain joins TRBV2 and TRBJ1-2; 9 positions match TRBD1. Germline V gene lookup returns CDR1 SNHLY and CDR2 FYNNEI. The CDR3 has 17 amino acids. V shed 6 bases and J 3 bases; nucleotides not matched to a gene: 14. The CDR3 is CASREPGQGISYYGYTF. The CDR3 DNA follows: TGTGCCAGCAGGGAACCGGGACAGGGAATTTCTTACTATGGCTACACCTTC.

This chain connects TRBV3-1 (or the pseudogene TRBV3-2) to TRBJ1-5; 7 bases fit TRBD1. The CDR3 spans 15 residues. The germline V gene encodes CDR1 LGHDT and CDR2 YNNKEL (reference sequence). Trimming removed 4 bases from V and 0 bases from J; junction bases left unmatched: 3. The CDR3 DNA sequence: TGTGCCAGCAGCCCGGACAGGAGTAGCAATCAGCCCCAGCATTTT. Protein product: CASSPDRSSNQPQHF.